Sequencing of this TCR beta chain was carried out in a study of T cells in Graves' hyperthyroidism and ophthalmopathy. About the research overall: The initial diagnosis was the point when peripheral blood was collected, ahead of any treatment.

Amplification yielded TCR beta CDR3 regions, with RNA transcripts as the source. Carried out on the TCR CDR3, a first-round RT-PCR used the HTBI primer set. TCRdb ran MiXCR on the multiplex PCR reads and lists one entry per CDR3 protein. The repertoire holds approximately 600,000 distinct CDR3 sequences, less than 25% seen once, with 34% in the top ten. The study excluded patients with uncontrolled infection, other autoimmune disease, pregnancy or lactation. Diagnoses rested on clinical symptoms, serum thyroxine and TRAb, thyroid ultrasound and orbital computed tomography. V was cut by 4 bases and J by 11 bases, with 27 bases left in between. Germline loops: CDR1 PRHDT, CDR2 FYEKMQ (reference sequence). The CDR3 loop spans 18 amino acids.

Material: blood. The V and J genes are TRBV13 and TRBJ1-6; weak D call: TRBD1 (5 bases). This sequence originates from a man aged 30 to 45 with Graves' ophthalmopathy. DNA for the CDR3: TGTGCCAGCAGCTCAAGACCGGGCTCGGGGCCCTTAGGAACACCCCTCCACTTT. It specifies CASSSRPGSGPLGTPLHF. Based on the CDR3 plus reference TRBV13 and TRBJ1-6, the full variable domain is AAGVIQSPRHLIKEKRETATLKCYPIPRHDTVYWYQQGPGQDPQFLISFYEKMQSDKGSIPDRFSAQQFSDYHSELNMSSLELGDSALYFCASSSRPGSGPLGTPLHFGNGTRLTVT.